These 12 T cell receptor beta chains were sequenced from one sample in a study of a mutant IDH1 vaccine in newly diagnosed glioma. Libraries were prepared by immunoSEQ multiplex PCR; TCRdb keeps only in-frame clonotypes and omits some of them. Here the sample spans over 30,000 clones, 79% being singletons. The antigens of these receptors remain unknown. Time point meaning: week 35, safety follow-up. With topical imiquimod, each dose of the vaccine consisted of 300 ug of mutant IDH1 20-mer peptide. Sequenced material: PBMCs, taken from a glioma patient whose treatment included an IDH1 peptide vaccine. The receptors shown here come from a woman aged 25 to 39 with glioma. Some clones in this sample may be carry-over from other donors' samples.

The V and J genes are TRBV7-9 and TRBJ1-2; 11 bases are a match to TRBD1. CDR3 length: 13 amino acids. CDR1 and CDR2 from the germline V gene are SEHNR and FQNEAQ (reference sequence). Germline trimming cut 5 bases from V and 6 bases from J; bases unmatched to any gene: 2. Here the CDR3 DNA reads TGTGCCAGCAGCCGGACAGGGGGCGATGGCTACACCTTC. Residues: CASSRTGGDGYTF.

This chain links TRBV27 with TRBJ2-5; TRBD1 agrees at 9 bases. Germline V lookup: CDR1 MNHEY, CDR2 SMNVEV (reference sequence). V gave up 3 bases and J gave up 5 bases; unmatched junction bases: 1. The CDR3 has 13 amino acids. The CDR3: CASSFGQGETQYF. DNA of the CDR3: TGTGCCAGCAGTTTCGGACAGGGGGAGACCCAGTACTTC.

The gene calls are TRBV19 and TRBJ1-2; D is perhaps TRBD1 (5 bases). Trimming pared 10 bases from V and 6 bases from J, leaving 18 bases between. Germline CDR1 reads LNHDA; CDR2 reads SQIVND (reference sequence). The CDR3 has 13 residues. The CDR3 DNA reads TGTGCCATTTCTAGGGGAGTGGGGAATGGCTACACCTTC. It specifies CAISRGVGNGYTF.

The CDR3 region has the DNA TGTGCCAGCAGTATTAACACCGGGGAGCTGTTTTTT. It specifies CASSINTGELFF. The chain uses TRBV28 and TRBJ2-2; D gene unclear. CDR1 and CDR2 from the germline V gene are MDHEN and SYDVKM. There are 12 residues in the CDR3. Trimming cost V 5 bases and J 2 bases, with 3 bases left between them.

This rearrangement joins TRBV18 to TRBJ1-5; 8 bases match TRBD1. The CDR3 is 15 amino acids. CDR1 and CDR2 from the germline V gene are KGHSH and LQKENI. The V segment lost 4 bases and the J segment 1 base; nucleotides outside the gene matches: 3. The CDR3 spells CASSLGQGSNQPQHF. The CDR3 DNA is TGTGCCAGCTCACTTGGACAGGGAAGCAATCAGCCCCAGCATTTT.

The chain carries TRBV9 and TRBJ2-1; 10 nucleotides align to TRBD1. Germline CDR1 SGDLS, CDR2 YYNGEE. V lost 10 bases, J lost 4 bases, and 14 bases stayed unmatched. The CDR3 has 16 residues. The DNA for the CDR3 is TGTGCCTCCAAACCCGCCGGGACAGGGGTTTACAATGAGCAGTTCTTC. This codes for CASKPAGTGVYNEQFF.

The rearrangement joins TRBV6-1 to TRBJ2-1, with TRBD1 matching 12 bases. Germline V CDR1 and CDR2: MNHNS, SASEGT. V shed 10 bases, J shed 6 bases, and the junction held 7 bases outside the gene matches. This CDR3 comprises 14 residues. CDR3 nucleotides: TGTGCCACCCCCGGGGACAGGGGGCCCAATGAGCAGTTCTTC. It yields the protein CATPGDRGPNEQFF.

This clone was picked up a small number of times. The gene calls are TRBV11-2 and TRBJ2-5, with 7 bases aligning to TRBD2. CDR1 is SGHAT, CDR2 FQNNGV, per germline. V dropped 3 bases and J dropped 3; count of bases not matched to a gene: 1. CDR3 length: 13 amino acids. CDR3 region: CASSFAGEETQYF. The DNA of the CDR3 is TGTGCCAGCAGCTTCGCGGGAGAAGAGACCCAGTACTTC.

The chain is built from TRBV11-3 and TRBJ1-1, with unresolved D. Germline CDR1 and CDR2: SGHNT and YENEEA. CDR3 length: 13 residues. Between the trimmed V and J ends, which lost 3 bases and 8 bases, there was a span of 13 bases. CDR3: CASSLMMGEEAFF. CDR3 DNA sequence: TGTGCCAGCAGCTTGATGATGGGTGAAGAAGCTTTCTTT.

The V and J genes are TRBV6-6 and TRBJ1-4; D unclear. The CDR3 is made up of 12 amino acids. Germline values: CDR1 MNHNY, CDR2 SVGAGI (reference sequence). V lost 3 bases and J lost 8, with 7 bases in between. The CDR3 nucleotides are TGTGCCAGCAGTTATAAGCGGGAAAAACTGTTTTTT. Translation gives CASSYKREKLFF.

CDR3 loop: CASSIGTGGSYEQYF. CDR3 DNA: TGTGCCAGTAGTATAGGGACAGGGGGCTCCTACGAGCAGTACTTC. J is TRBJ2-7 and V is TRBV19, with 10 bases identical to TRBD1. With V trimmed by 1 base and J by 0 bases, 0 bases remained unmatched. The CDR3 length is 15 residues. Germline CDR1 reads LNHDA; CDR2 reads SQIVND (reference sequence).

V gene TRBV19 combines with J gene TRBJ2-7; 13 positions agree with TRBD2. CDR1 is LNHDA, CDR2 SQIVND, per germline (reference sequence). V lost 5 bases, J lost 4 bases, and 5 bases stayed unmatched. The CDR3 is 15 amino acids. The CDR3: CASSPRTSGSYEQYF. In DNA form, the CDR3 reads TGTGCCAGTAGTCCGCGGACTAGCGGGAGTTACGAGCAGTACTTC. The whole variable domain, remainder taken from reference TRBV19 and TRBJ2-7, is DGGITQSPKYLFRKEGQNVTLSCEQNLNHDAMYWYRQDPGQGLRLIYYSQIVNDFQKGDIAEGYSVSREKKESFPLTVTSAQKNPTAFYLCASSPRTSGSYEQYFGPGTRLTVT.